The source of this TCR beta chain is a study of T cells in Graves' hyperthyroidism and ophthalmopathy. In the study overall: Before any treatment, at initial diagnosis, peripheral blood was collected. Study outcomes and limitations: Among clonotypes expanded in thyroid above 0.001, most were also found in blood.

This clonotype was seen repeatedly, ten times or more. Its matching antigen is unknown. V dropped 6 bases and J dropped 5 bases, with 13 bases sitting between them. This CDR3 comprises 13 residues. Germline lookup yields CDR1 DFQATT and CDR2 SNEGSKA (reference sequence). Researchers amplified the TCR beta CDR3 regions from RNA transcripts. TCR CDR3 underwent first-round RT-PCR with the HTBI primer set. From the multiplex PCR reads, TCRdb called clonotypes with MiXCR, one entry per CDR3 protein. Seen here are a few hundred thousand distinct CDR3 sequences, roughly 18% observed once, and the top ten hold 15% to 19%.

The chain has TRBV20-1 and TRBJ2-2; the D is unclear. Material for sequencing was blood. The receptor comes from a woman aged 40 to 55 with Graves' ophthalmopathy. Here the CDR3 reads CSAFSSETGELFF. The CDR3 DNA reads TGCAGTGCCTTCTCGAGTGAGACCGGGGAGCTGTTTTTT.